This T cell receptor (beta chain) was retrieved from a study of blood T cell repertoires in COVID-19. Turning to the study itself: Samples representing acute and convalescent COVID-19 were sourced from the United States, Italy and Spain. Sources were T cells, B-cell-depleted T cells, or PBMCs; the material itself was cDNA or gDNA.

This clone appeared a few times. How the authors handled the data: Reference gene primer amplification gave nucleated cell count estimates. Some clones are missing from TCRdb's copy, which holds only in-frame ones; the method was immunoSEQ multiplex PCR. The V and J calls and clone size were taken over from that table, and D and trimming were inferred from the DNA. The table lists some 97,000 clones, approximately 85% of them singletons. Germline loops: CDR1 MNHEY, CDR2 SVGAGI. CDR3 size: 15 residues. With V trimmed by 6 bases and J by 2 bases, 4 bases remained unmatched. Sequencing used peripheral blood. The V and J genes are TRBV6-5 and TRBJ2-6; 7 bases agree with TRBD1. This sequence originates from a woman in her fifties or sixties with acute or convalescent COVID-19. CDR3: CASRARGTGANVLTF. As DNA, the CDR3 is TGTGCCAGCAGGGCCAGGGGGACTGGGGCCAACGTCCTGACTTTC.